Described below is a single T cell receptor (beta chain) sequence and its context. Antigen: not known. This specimen comes from a study of cytomegalovirus exposure and HLA in healthy donors. Study background: The early release's HLA-typed donors yielded some 85 million unique TCRs. Findings of the study overall: An analysis was carried out at a later point. It showed that HLA-associated TCR beta chains were more clonally expanded than equally common non-associated chains. Sequencing artifact likely explains a cluster of highly shared sequence variants.

The PCR used 60 Vbeta and 13 Jbeta primers. The assay was immunoSEQ multiplex PCR, and TCRdb's table has in-frame clones only and misses some. The sample records some 220,000 clones, 70% to 90% being singletons. The V segment lost 8 bases and the J segment 0 bases; nucleotides outside the gene matches: 9. Germline-derived CDR1 and CDR2 are MNHEY and SMNVEV (reference sequence). CDR3 length equals 15 residues. Input material: PBMCs. The sequence came from a girl aged 2-15 years in good health and CMV-seronegative. The rearrangement links TRBV27 to TRBJ1-1; 7 positions agree with TRBD1. The CDR3 nucleotides read TGTGCCAGCGGACGCGGACAGGTACTGAACACTGAAGCTTTCTTT. Residues: CASGRGQVLNTEAFF.